These 20 T cell receptor beta chains originate from one sample sequenced in a study of identical twins. Using its own MiXCR run on the 5' RACE reads, TCRdb lists one record per CDR3 protein. The sample has 250,000 to 350,000 distinct CDR3 sequences, roughly 10% seen once. Separately, the same data were catalogued under a study of yellow fever vaccine responses in identical twins.

The specimen was CD8+ T cells sorted from blood. These receptors came from a young woman in good health.

This chain connects TRBV13 to TRBJ2-7, with D possibly being TRBD2 (6 bases). The V gene's germline CDR1 is PRHDT and CDR2 FYEKMQ (reference sequence). The V and J ends lost 5 bases and 2 bases respectively, with 13 bases between them. CDR3 length equals 14 residues. The CDR3 spells CASSQGRGTYEQYF. As DNA, the CDR3 is TGTGCCAGCAGCCAAGGACGGGGGACCTACGAGCAGTACTTC.

This clonotype has ten or more counts. The chain has TRBV7-9 and TRBJ2-5, with 9 bases identical to TRBD1. The CDR3 is 16 residues long. With V trimmed by 4 bases and J by 5 bases, 11 bases remained unmatched. Germline V gene lookup returns CDR1 SEHNR and CDR2 FQNEAQ (reference sequence). Here the CDR3 reads CASSYSPRDRDETQYF. The CDR3 DNA reads as TGTGCCAGCAGCTACTCCCCCCGGGACAGGGACGAGACCCAGTACTTC.

The sample holds many counts of this clonotype. This chain connects TRBV20-1 to TRBJ2-7; D perhaps matches TRBD2 (6 bases). This CDR3 has 15 residues. Trimming stripped 7 bases from V and 6 bases from J, with 25 bases between. Germline V gives CDR1 DFQATT, CDR2 SNEGSKA (reference sequence). The CDR3 DNA follows: TGCAGTGGAAAGGCGGGATACCCACTGGACTCCGAGCAGTACTTC. Translating it yields CSGKAGYPLDSEQYF.

This clonotype showed up just once. This chain uses TRBV6-2 or TRBV6-3 with TRBJ2-3, with 8 bases matching TRBD1. The ends lost 5 bases at V and 2 bases at J; junction bases unmatched: 6. The CDR3 sequence is 15 residues long. Per germline, CDR1 MNHEY and CDR2 SVGEGT. The CDR3 sequence is CASSPPGQDTDTQYF. In DNA form, the CDR3 reads TGTGCCAGCAGTCCACCGGGACAGGACACAGATACGCAGTATTTT.

This clonotype was detected ten times or more. This chain's CDR3 is CSVPQGAGELFF. CDR3 nucleotide sequence: TGCAGCGTGCCCCAGGGGGCCGGGGAGCTGTTTTTT. The V and J genes are TRBV29-1 and TRBJ2-2, with 7 bases lining up with TRBD1. V trimming: 6 bases; J trimming: 6 bases; junction bases outside the gene matches: 4. This CDR3 is 12 amino acids long. Looked up from germline, CDR1 is SQVTM and CDR2 is ANQGSEA.

In this sample, this clonotype turned up many times. The CDR3 nucleotides read TGTGCCAGCAGTTCCCGGGACCTATCCTACGAGCAGTACTTC. It encodes CASSSRDLSYEQYF. The rearrangement links TRBV27 to TRBJ2-7; D could derive from TRBD1 or TRBD2 (5 bases each). The CDR3 extends over 14 amino acids. V lost 4 bases to trimming and J lost 1 base, with 11 bases between them. The V gene's germline CDR1 is MNHEY and CDR2 SMNVEV (reference sequence).

This rearrangement joins TRBV3-1 to TRBJ2-1; 14 bases align to TRBD2. The CDR3 totals 19 residues. After removal of 4 bases from V and 0 bases from J, the junction contained 8 bases not matched to a gene. The germline gives CDR1 LGHDT, CDR2 YNNKEL (reference sequence). CDR3 loop: CASSPGLAGGPSSYNEQFF. In DNA form, the CDR3 reads TGTGCCAGCAGCCCTGGACTAGCGGGGGGCCCGAGCTCCTACAATGAGCAGTTCTTC.

This chain links TRBV27 with TRBJ1-1; D call uncertain. Germline CDR1 MNHEY, CDR2 SMNVEV (reference sequence). The CDR3 has 15 residues. Trimming cost V 0 bases and J 0 bases, with 8 bases left between them. The CDR3 is CASSLSTALNTEAFF. As DNA, the CDR3 is TGTGCCAGCAGTTTATCCACAGCTTTGAACACTGAAGCTTTCTTT.

Only a few counts were recorded for this clonotype. The chain recombines TRBV10-3 with TRBJ2-7; 11 nucleotides agree with TRBD2. The V segment lost 4 bases and the J segment 6 bases; nucleotides outside the gene matches: 5. Germline values: CDR1 ENHRY, CDR2 SYGVKD. The CDR3 is 14 residues long. This chain's CDR3 is CAISVGTSGSEQYF. DNA of the CDR3: TGTGCCATCAGTGTCGGGACTAGCGGAAGCGAGCAGTACTTC.

This sequence joins TRBV2 and TRBJ2-7; a weak D match, TRBD2 (5 bases). The CDR3 is 16 amino acids. Trimming left V 10 bases short and J 4 bases short, with 26 bases between. Germline values: CDR1 SNHLY, CDR2 FYNNEI. The CDR3 here is CANTHNSLANLYEQYF. The CDR3 nucleotides are TGTGCCAACACACACAACTCGTTAGCGAACTTATACGAGCAGTACTTC.

The chain has TRBV7-2 and TRBJ1-4; possible D gene TRBD1, 5 bases. The germline gives CDR1 SGHTA, CDR2 FQGNSA. V was trimmed by 2 bases and J by 7 bases, leaving 11 bases between them. The CDR3 sequence is 14 residues long. The CDR3 sequence: CASSLNRLSEKLFF. The CDR3 DNA is TGTGCCAGCAGCTTAAACAGGCTGAGTGAAAAACTGTTTTTT. Full variable domain (outside the CDR3, taken from reference TRBV7-2 and TRBJ1-4): GAGVSQSPSNKVTEKGKDVELRCDPISGHTALYWYRQSLGQGLEFLIYFQGNSAPDKSGLPSDRFSAERTGGSVSTLTIQRTQQEDSAVYLCASSLNRLSEKLFFGSGTQLSVL.

This clonotype was observed many times. The rearrangement uses TRBV29-1 and TRBJ2-7; D is unresolved. The germline V gene has CDR1 SQVTM and CDR2 ANQGSEA. The CDR3 sequence is 11 residues long. V lost 6 bases, J lost 2 bases, and 8 bases lay in between. CDR3 nucleotides: TGCAGCGTCGCCGAACCCTACGAGCAGTACTTC. It codes for CSVAEPYEQYF.

The chain carries TRBV9 and TRBJ2-4; no clear D gene. V was cut by 0 bases and J by 6 bases, with 7 bases left in between. Per the germline V gene, CDR1 is SGDLS and CDR2 is YYNGEE. This CDR3 comprises 13 residues. The CDR3 loop is CASSVGTANIQYF. CDR3 bases: TGTGCCAGCAGCGTAGGGACGGCAAACATTCAGTACTTC. The full variable domain, with the rest looked up from reference TRBV9 and TRBJ2-4, is DSGVTQTPKHLITATGQRVTLRCSPRSGDLSVYWYQQSLDQGLQFLIQYYNGEERAKGNILERFSAQQFPDLHSELNLSSLELGDSALYFCASSVGTANIQYFGAGTRLSVL.

V is TRBV3-1 and J is TRBJ2-7; D is unresolved. The CDR3 is made up of 15 amino acids. Germline-derived CDR1 and CDR2 are LGHDT and YNNKEL (reference sequence). Trimming took off 5 bases at V and 8 bases at J, with 22 bases between the two ends. CDR3 DNA sequence: TGTGCCAGCAGCAATTCGCCGGATCGCAAAATGAAGCAGTACTTC. Its translation is CASSNSPDRKMKQYF.

The genes are TRBV5-6 and TRBJ2-2; D not resolved. Germline CDR1 and CDR2: SGHDT and YYEEEE. The CDR3 consists of 14 residues. Deletions cut 0 bases from V and 4 bases from J, with 7 bases between. CDR3 sequence (DNA): TGTGCCAGCAGCTTGGAACTAACCACCGGGGAGCTGTTTTTT. It translates to CASSLELTTGELFF.

This clonotype showed up many times. The rearrangement uses TRBV4-1 and TRBJ2-7; D gene uncertain. This CDR3 has 13 residues. The germline V and J ends were trimmed by 0 bases and 6 bases, with 9 bases remaining between them. The germline CDR1 and CDR2 sequences are MGHRA and YSYEKL. CDR3 bases: TGCGCCAGCAGCCAAGAACTCCGACTCGAGCAGTACTTC. Protein sequence: CASSQELRLEQYF.

This chain joins TRBV10-2 and TRBJ2-3; tentatively, D is TRBD2 (5 bases). The CDR3 extends over 16 amino acids. Trimming stripped 2 bases from V and 6 bases from J, with 18 bases between. Germline V CDR1 and CDR2: WSHSY, SAAADI. CDR3 sequence reads: CASSEGSDTAVDTQYF. Written as DNA, the CDR3 is TGCGCCAGCAGTGAGGGGAGTGACACCGCAGTTGATACGCAGTATTTT.

This clonotype has at least ten counts. This rearrangement joins TRBV12-3 or TRBV12-4 to TRBJ2-7, with TRBD1 matching over 8 bases. CDR3 length: 13 amino acids. V lost 5 bases and J lost 3; bases outside the gene matches: 3. The CDR3 loop is CASSDGQGYEQYF. The CDR3 region has the DNA TGTGCCAGCAGTGATGGACAGGGCTACGAGCAGTACTTC.

This clonotype showed up many times. The V call is TRBV12-3 or TRBV12-4, the J call TRBJ1-1, with D unclear. The CDR3 consists of 14 residues. V lost 7 bases, J lost 4 bases, and 16 bases lay in between. Here the CDR3 reads CASTAGYDSTEAFF. CDR3 bases: TGTGCCAGCACCGCTGGTTATGATAGCACTGAAGCTTTCTTT.

This clonotype was seen ten or more times. This chain joins TRBV20-1 and TRBJ1-3; D call uncertain. V was pared by 0 bases and J by 4 bases, with 13 bases between. Germline assignment: CDR1 DFQATT and CDR2 SNEGSKA (reference sequence). The CDR3 is 15 amino acids. This CDR3 is CSARDREPLGNTIYF. The CDR3 DNA reads TGCAGTGCTAGAGATCGGGAACCCCTCGGAAACACCATATATTTT.